Sequencing of this T cell receptor (beta chain) was carried out in a study of CXCR3-negative and CXCR3-positive naive CD8 T cells. On the study more broadly: Per-library TRB read counts averaged about 1.5 +/- 0.3 million, adding up to about 140 million in total. Whole-study results and caveats: Similarly elevated diversity marked both naive subsets, with memory CD8+ cells showing far lower diversity. TRB CDR3 hydrophobicity was greater in CXCR3-positive naive cells than in CXCR3-negative naive cells.

The germline CDR1 and CDR2 sequences are DFQATT and SNEGSKA (reference sequence). The CDR3 sequence is 14 residues long. To note about this clonotype: Its antigen remains unidentified.

The authors made the TRB cDNA libraries by 5' RACE using UMI labels. With the 5' RACE reads reprocessed, TCRdb shows one record per CDR3 protein and no DNA. The table gives fewer than 80,000 distinct CDR3 sequences; the top ten clones make up around 1.4% of it. Naive CD8+ T cells showed CD45RO-CCR7+CD27+CD95-. The material sequenced was naive CXCR3- CD8+ T cells from blood. The subset was: CD45RO-CCR7+CD27+CD95- naive CD8+ T cells lacking CXCR3 (TNR3-). The V and J genes are TRBV20-1 and TRBJ1-5; TCRdb's D call, TRBD1, is unchecked because there is no DNA. This TCR was recovered from a human donor in good health. Some clones in this sample may be carry-over from other donors' samples. The CDR3 spells CSATDPGSNQPQHF.